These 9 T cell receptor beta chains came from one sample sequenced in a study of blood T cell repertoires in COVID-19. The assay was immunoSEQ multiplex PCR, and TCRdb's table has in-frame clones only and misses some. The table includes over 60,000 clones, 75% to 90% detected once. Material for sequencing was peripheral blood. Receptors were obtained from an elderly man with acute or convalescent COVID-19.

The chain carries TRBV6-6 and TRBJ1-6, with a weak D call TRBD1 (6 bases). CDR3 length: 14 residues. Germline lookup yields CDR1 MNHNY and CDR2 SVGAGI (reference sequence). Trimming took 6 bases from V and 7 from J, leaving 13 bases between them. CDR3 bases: TGTGCCAGCAGGCTATCAGGGGACAATTCACCCCTCCACTTT. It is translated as CASRLSGDNSPLHF.

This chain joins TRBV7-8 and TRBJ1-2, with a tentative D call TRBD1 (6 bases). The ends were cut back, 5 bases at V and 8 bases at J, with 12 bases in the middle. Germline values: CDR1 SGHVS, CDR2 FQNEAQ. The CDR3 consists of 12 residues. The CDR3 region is CASSPRDMGYTF. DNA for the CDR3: TGTGCCAGCAGCCCCCGGGACATGGGCTACACCTTC.

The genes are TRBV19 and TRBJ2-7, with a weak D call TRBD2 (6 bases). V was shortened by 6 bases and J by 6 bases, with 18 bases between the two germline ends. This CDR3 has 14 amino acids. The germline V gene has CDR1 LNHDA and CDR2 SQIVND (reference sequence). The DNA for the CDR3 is TGTGCCAGTAGATTGGAGGGCTGGCGGGGCGAGCAGTACTTC. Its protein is CASRLEGWRGEQYF.

The CDR3 bases are TGTGCCAGCAGCCTCGAGACTAGCGGGGAGGGTGAGCAGTTCTTC. Its protein product is CASSLETSGEGEQFF. This chain links TRBV6-5 with TRBJ2-1; 11 positions agree with TRBD2. With V trimmed by 6 bases and J by 9 bases, 10 bases remained unmatched. This CDR3 has 15 amino acids. Per the germline V gene, CDR1 is MNHEY and CDR2 is SVGAGI.

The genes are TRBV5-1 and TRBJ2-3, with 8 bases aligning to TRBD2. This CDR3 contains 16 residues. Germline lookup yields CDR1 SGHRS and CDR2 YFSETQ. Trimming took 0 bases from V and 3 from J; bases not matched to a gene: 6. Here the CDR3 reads CASSLVVTSATDTQYF. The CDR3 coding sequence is TGCGCCAGCAGCTTGGTCGTGACTAGCGCTACAGATACGCAGTATTTT.

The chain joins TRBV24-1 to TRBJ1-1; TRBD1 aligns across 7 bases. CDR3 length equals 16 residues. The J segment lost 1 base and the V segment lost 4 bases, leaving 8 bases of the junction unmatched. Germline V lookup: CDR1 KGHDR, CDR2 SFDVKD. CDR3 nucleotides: TGTGCCACCAGTGAATCCCGGACAGGAGGGAACACTGAAGCTTTCTTT. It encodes CATSESRTGGNTEAFF.

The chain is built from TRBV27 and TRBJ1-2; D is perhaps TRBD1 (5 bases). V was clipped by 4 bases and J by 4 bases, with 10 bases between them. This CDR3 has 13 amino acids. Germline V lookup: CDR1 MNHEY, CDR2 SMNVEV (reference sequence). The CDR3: CASSSQGSYGYTF. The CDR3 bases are TGTGCCAGCAGTTCCCAGGGCAGCTATGGCTACACCTTC.

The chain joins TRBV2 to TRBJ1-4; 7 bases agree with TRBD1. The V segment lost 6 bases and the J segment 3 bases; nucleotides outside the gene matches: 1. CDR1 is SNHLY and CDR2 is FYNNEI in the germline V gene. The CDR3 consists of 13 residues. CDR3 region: CASSRGANEKLFF. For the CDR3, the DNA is TGTGCCAGCAGCAGGGGGGCTAATGAAAAACTGTTTTTT.

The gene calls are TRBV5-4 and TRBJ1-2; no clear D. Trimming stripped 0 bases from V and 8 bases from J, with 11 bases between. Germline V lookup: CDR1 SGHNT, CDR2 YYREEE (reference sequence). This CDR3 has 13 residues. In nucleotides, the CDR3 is TGTGCCAGCAGCTTGGATCGGGATCGAGGCTACACCTTC. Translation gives CASSLDRDRGYTF.